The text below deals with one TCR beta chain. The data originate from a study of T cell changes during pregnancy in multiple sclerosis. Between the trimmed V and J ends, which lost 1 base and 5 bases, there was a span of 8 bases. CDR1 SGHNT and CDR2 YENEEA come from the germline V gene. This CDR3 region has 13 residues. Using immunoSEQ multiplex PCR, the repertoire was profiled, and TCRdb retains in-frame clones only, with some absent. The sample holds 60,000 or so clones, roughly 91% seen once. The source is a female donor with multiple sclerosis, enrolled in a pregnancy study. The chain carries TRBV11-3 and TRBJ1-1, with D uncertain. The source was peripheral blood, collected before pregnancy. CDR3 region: CASSLASFTEAFF. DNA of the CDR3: TGTGCCAGCAGCTTAGCCTCTTTTACTGAAGCTTTCTTT.